These 13 T cell receptor beta chains came from one sample sequenced in a study of T and B cells in COVID-19 patients. TRB was amplified from around 230-520 ng of blood genomic DNA. TRB rearrangements were amplified by multiplex PCR with BIOMED2 TRB-A/B primers. MiXCR was run by TCRdb on the multiplex PCR reads, yielding one entry per CDR3 protein. The repertoire holds around 28,000 distinct CDR3 sequences, with 30% to 35% as singletons. Sequencing was carried out using blood. Receptors originate from a human donor who had recovered from COVID-19.

The V call is TRBV5-1, the J call TRBJ2-1; TRBD2 matches 14 bases. The CDR3 runs 17 residues. V shed 3 bases, J shed 10 bases, and the junction held 12 bases outside the gene matches. Germline V lookup: CDR1 SGHRS, CDR2 YFSETQ. CDR3 region: CASSSTRTSGGIKEQFF. In nucleotides, the CDR3 is TGCGCCAGCAGCTCGACACGGACTAGCGGGGGGATTAAGGAGCAGTTCTTC.

This clonotype appeared a few times. The chain uses TRBV7-9 and TRBJ2-2, with unresolved D. The CDR3 is 13 amino acids. Germline-derived CDR1 and CDR2 are SEHNR and FQNEAQ (reference sequence). Trimming took off 2 bases at V and 4 bases at J, with 5 bases between the two ends. CDR3 protein: CASSLKGTGELFF. The CDR3 DNA follows: TGTGCCAGCAGCTTAAAGGGCACCGGGGAGCTGTTTTTT.

This clonotype is judged medium-sized (0.01 to 0.1%). The chain is built from TRBV29-1 and TRBJ2-1; 9 nucleotides match TRBD1. The trim removed 4 bases at V and 7 bases at J, leaving 5 bases unmatched. In germline, CDR1 is SQVTM, CDR2 ANQGSEA. This CDR3 is 13 amino acids long. In nucleotides, the CDR3 is TGCAGCGTTGTCTGGACAGGGGAGAATGAGCAGTTCTTC. It codes for CSVVWTGENEQFF.

In its sample, this clonotype was seen a few times. This sequence joins TRBV20-1 and TRBJ2-3; no reliable D call. CDR1 and CDR2 from the germline V gene are DFQATT and SNEGSKA (reference sequence). The CDR3 runs 11 residues. The ends were cut back, 1 base at V and 3 bases at J, with 2 bases in the middle. The CDR3 DNA reads as TGCAGTGCTAGAGTTACAGATACGCAGTATTTT. Protein product: CSARVTDTQYF.

This clonotype has more than one count but fewer than ten. J is TRBJ1-4 and V is TRBV6-5; 7 bases align to TRBD1. V dropped 8 bases and J dropped 5; count of bases not matched to a gene: 8. The germline V gene encodes CDR1 MNHEY and CDR2 SVGAGI. The CDR3 sequence is 14 residues long. The CDR3 reads CASSRGGSNEKLFF. The CDR3 nucleotides are TGTGCCAGCTCACGAGGGGGCTCGAATGAAAAACTGTTTTTT.

The V gene is TRBV19, the J gene TRBJ1-1; 11 bases line up with TRBD1. Trimming took 6 bases from V and 5 from J; bases not matched to a gene: 2. Looked up from germline, CDR1 is LNHDA and CDR2 is SQIVND (reference sequence). CDR3 size: 13 residues. CDR3 amino acids: CASRGDRGTEAFF. Here the CDR3 DNA reads TGTGCCAGTAGGGGGGACAGGGGGACTGAAGCTTTCTTT.

J is TRBJ1-2 and V is TRBV11-1; the D is unclear. The germline gives CDR1 SGHAT, CDR2 FQDESV (reference sequence). This CDR3 region has 12 residues. Trimming shortened V by 6 bases and J by 4 bases, and 9 bases separated the two germline ends. CDR3 bases: TGTGCCAGCAGTTCCCTGGGCTATGGCTACACCTTC. Its protein product is CASSSLGYGYTF.

This clonotype was seen a handful of times. The V call is TRBV19, the J call TRBJ1-3, with 8 bases fitting TRBD1. Trimming removed 6 bases from V and 4 bases from J; junction bases left unmatched: 11. Germline V gene data show CDR1 as LNHDA and CDR2 as SQIVND (reference sequence). This CDR3 is 16 amino acids long. The CDR3 is CASRTDRGQAGNTIYF. Here the CDR3 DNA reads TGTGCCAGTAGAACCGACAGGGGACAAGCAGGAAACACCATATATTTT.

The chain is built from TRBV29-1 and TRBJ1-5; TRBD1 aligns across 8 bases. The germline V gene encodes CDR1 SQVTM and CDR2 ANQGSEA. V lost 4 bases to trimming and J lost 9 bases; unmatched junction nucleotides: 8. This CDR3 is built from 13 residues. CDR3 nucleotides: TGCAGCGTTGGGGGAACAGGGGGGACGCCCCAGCATTTT. Translating it yields CSVGGTGGTPQHF.

The sample holds a few counts of this clonotype. This chain joins TRBV6-2 or TRBV6-3 and TRBJ2-2; no reliable D call. The CDR3 has 12 amino acids. CDR1 and CDR2 from the germline V gene are MNHEY and SVGEGT. V lost 8 bases, J lost 6 bases, and 10 bases lay in between. The CDR3 region is CASLRSSGELFF. The DNA for the CDR3 is TGTGCCAGCCTACGGAGTTCCGGGGAGCTGTTTTTT.

The genes are TRBV20-1 and TRBJ1-2; no clear D gene. Trimming shortened V by 6 bases and J by 4 bases, and 18 bases separated the two germline ends. Germline V gene lookup returns CDR1 DFQATT and CDR2 SNEGSKA (reference sequence). CDR3 length equals 14 residues. The CDR3 nucleotides read TGCAGTGCAAAAGACACAGAGGTCGGCTATGGCTACACCTTC. This encodes CSAKDTEVGYGYTF.

This clonotype showed up just a few times. The chain carries TRBV18 and TRBJ1-2; 7 nucleotides match TRBD1. This CDR3 spans 12 amino acids. Germline values: CDR1 KGHSH, CDR2 LQKENI. V lost 4 bases and J lost 6; bases outside the gene matches: 2. The DNA for the CDR3 is TGTGCCAGCTCACTTACAGGGGATGGCTACACCTTC. Its translation is CASSLTGDGYTF. Using reference TRBV18 and TRBJ1-2 for the parts outside the CDR3, the full variable domain is NAGVMQNPRHLVRRRGQEARLRCSPMKGHSHVYWYRQLPEEGLKFMVYLQKENIIDESGMPKERFSAEFPKEGPSILRIQQVVRGDSAAYFCASSLTGDGYTFGSGTRLTVV.

The V call is TRBV30, the J call TRBJ1-1; D is undetermined. Trimming removed 8 bases from V and 1 base from J, with 11 bases in between. Germline CDR1 is GTSNPN and CDR2 is SVGIG (reference sequence). This CDR3 is built from 12 residues. This CDR3 is CAPPRRNTEAFF. The CDR3 DNA sequence: TGTGCCCCCCCGCGGAGGAACACTGAAGCTTTCTTT. The entire variable domain, with the rest obtained from reference TRBV30 and TRBJ1-1, is as follows: SQTIHQWPATLVQPVGSPLSLECTVEGTSNPNLYWYRQAAGRGLQLLFYSVGIGQISSEVPQNLSASRPQDRQFILSSKKLLLSDSGFYLCAPPRRNTEAFFGQGTRLTVV.